Listed below are T cell receptor beta chains from one sample, sequenced in a study of blood T cell repertoires in COVID-19. Clones were sequenced by immunoSEQ multiplex PCR, and TCRdb holds only the in-frame ones, with some missing. The sample records a few hundred thousand clones, 84% being singletons. The specimen sequenced was peripheral blood. All receptors come from a man aged 60 to 69 with acute or convalescent COVID-19. The CDR3 runs from the conserved cysteine through the conserved F or W. Fields, in order: CDR3 protein, CDR3 DNA, J gene, V gene, clone size, CDR3 length, D gene. A D gene is named only where the DNA matches it firmly. A row's size may be missing; if present it is once, few, many or a size class.

CASSITSGEPYSYNEQFF | TGCGCCAGCAGCATTACTAGCGGGGAACCTTACTCCTACAATGAGCAGTTCTTC | TRBJ2-1 | TRBV5-1 | . | 18 | TRBD2
CAIGLQGASDEQYF | TGTGCCATCGGGCTTCAGGGGGCAAGCGACGAGCAGTACTTC | TRBJ2-7 | TRBV10-3 | . | 14 | TRBD1
CASTIDRGTYNEQFF | TGTGCCAGCACCATCGACAGGGGTACGTACAATGAGCAGTTCTTC | TRBJ2-1 | TRBV5-4 | . | 15 | TRBD1
CASSYSTQGHYGYTF | TGTGCCAGCAGTTACTCGACACAGGGACACTATGGCTACACCTTC | TRBJ1-2 | TRBV6-5 | . | 15 | .
CASSLNRGDTQYF | TGCGCCAGCAGCCTAAACAGGGGGGATACGCAGTATTTT | TRBJ2-3 | TRBV5-1 | . | 13 | TRBD1
CASSPQEGASTDTQYF | TGTGCCAGCTCACCACAGGAAGGAGCTAGCACAGATACGCAGTATTTT | TRBJ2-3 | TRBV18 | . | 16 | .
CASSLREKLFF | TGTGCCAGCAGTTTGAGGGAAAAACTGTTTTTT | TRBJ1-4 | TRBV28 | . | 11 | .
CASSLVGGSTNEKLFF | TGTGCCAGCAGCTTGGTGGGAGGATCAACTAATGAAAAACTGTTTTTT | TRBJ1-4 | TRBV5-5 | . | 16 | .
CAWGAGVGGYTF | TGTGCCTGGGGCGCAGGGGTGGGAGGCTACACCTTC | TRBJ1-2 | TRBV30 | . | 12 | .
CAISSGGNNEQFF | TGTGCCATCAGTAGCGGGGGGAACAATGAGCAGTTCTTC | TRBJ2-1 | TRBV10-3 | . | 13 | TRBD2
CASSFEGAWGYTF | TGTGCCAGCAGCTTCGAGGGGGCCTGGGGCTACACCTTC | TRBJ1-2 | TRBV7-3 | once | 13 | TRBD1
CASSTHTRQGGQFF | TGTGCCAGCAGCACCCACACTCGACAGGGAGGGCAGTTCTTC | TRBJ2-1 | TRBV28 | . | 14 | .
CASSHRDSYTGELFF | TGCGCCAGCAGCCACCGGGACAGTTACACCGGGGAGCTGTTTTTT | TRBJ2-2 | TRBV5-1 | . | 15 | TRBD1
CASTPGGETGNTIYF | TGTGCCAGCACCCCGGGGGGGGAGACTGGAAACACCATATATTTT | TRBJ1-3 | TRBV21-1 | . | 15 | .
CASSAGTGYGYTF | TGTGCCAGCAGCGCCGGGACAGGGTATGGCTACACCTTC | TRBJ1-2 | TRBV6-6 | . | 13 | TRBD1
CASSLSRTSGRRNEQFF | TGTGCCAGCAGTTTATCCCGGACTAGCGGGAGGCGCAATGAGCAGTTCTTC | TRBJ2-1 | TRBV28 | . | 17 | TRBD2
CASSLVQGGSSGNTIYF | TGTGCCAGCAGCTTAGTCCAGGGTGGATCTTCTGGAAACACCATATATTTT | TRBJ1-3 | TRBV7-6 | . | 17 | .
CASSMGSLNTEAFF | TGTGCCAGTAGTATGGGCAGCCTAAACACTGAAGCTTTCTTT | TRBJ1-1 | TRBV19 | few | 14 | .
CASSPQTGQSYNEQFF | TGTGCCAGTAGTCCACAGACAGGGCAGTCCTACAATGAGCAGTTCTTC | TRBJ2-1 | TRBV19 | . | 16 | TRBD1
CASATVANQETQYF | TGTGCCAGCGCGACAGTAGCCAACCAAGAGACCCAGTACTTC | TRBJ2-5 | TRBV7-9 | once | 14 | .